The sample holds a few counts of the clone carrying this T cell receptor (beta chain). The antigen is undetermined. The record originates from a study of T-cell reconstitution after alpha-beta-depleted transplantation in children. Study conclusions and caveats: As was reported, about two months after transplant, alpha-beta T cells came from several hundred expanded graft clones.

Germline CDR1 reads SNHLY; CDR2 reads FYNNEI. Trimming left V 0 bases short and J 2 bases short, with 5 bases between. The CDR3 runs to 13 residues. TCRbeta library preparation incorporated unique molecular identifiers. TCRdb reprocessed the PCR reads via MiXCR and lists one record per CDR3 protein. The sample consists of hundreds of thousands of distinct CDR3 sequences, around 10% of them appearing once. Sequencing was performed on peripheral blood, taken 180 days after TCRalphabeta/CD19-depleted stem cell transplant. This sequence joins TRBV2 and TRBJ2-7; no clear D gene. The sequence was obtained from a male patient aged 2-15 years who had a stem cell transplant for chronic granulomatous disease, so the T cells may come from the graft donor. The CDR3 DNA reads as TGTGCCAGCAGTGAAGCGCAGACCTACGAGCAGTACTTC. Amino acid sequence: CASSEAQTYEQYF.